This T cell receptor beta chain was identified in a study of T cells in localized non-small cell lung cancer. TCRdb keeps only in-frame clones here, not all; method: immunoSEQ multiplex PCR. The table lists around 79,000 clones, roughly 80% of them singletons, with roughly 19% in the top ten. There are a few counts of this clone. V was pared by 7 bases and J by 3 bases, with 15 bases between. CDR1 is MNHNY and CDR2 is SVGAGI in the germline V gene (reference sequence). The CDR3 has 14 residues. The sample here was PBMCs, taken before any cancer treatment. The J gene is TRBJ1-2, the V gene TRBV6-6, with D maybe TRBD1 (5 bases). This clonotype was sampled from a man aged 40 to 69 with stage II squamous cell lung carcinoma. The CDR3 reads CASTPRGGDYGYTF. The CDR3 DNA follows: TGTGCCAGCACCCCCCGGGGAGGGGACTATGGCTACACCTTC.